Presented here are 23 T cell receptor beta chains from one specimen sequenced in a study of OX40 agonist ivuxolimab in advanced cancers. Generated by immunoSEQ multiplex PCR, the TCRdb table keeps only in-frame clones and is missing some. The sample yields 18,000 or so clones, 65% to 90% seen once. The sample in question was CD4+ or CD8+ T cells sorted from blood, obtained in a trial of the OX40 agonist ivuxolimab. These receptors were obtained from an adult with an advanced solid tumor such as melanoma, head and neck, liver or kidney cancer.

The chain couples TRBV6-5 to TRBJ2-5, with 7 bases matching TRBD1. The CDR3 has 13 residues. The V and J ends lost 5 bases and 8 bases, in that order; junction bases with no gene match: 8. CDR1 and CDR2 from the germline V gene are MNHEY and SVGAGI. CDR3 protein: CASSTDRAGTQYF. DNA for the CDR3: TGTGCCAGCAGTACCGACAGGGCAGGAACCCAGTACTTC.

The chain recombines TRBV10-1 with TRBJ2-7; D call uncertain. This CDR3 is 12 amino acids long. V was trimmed by 3 bases and J by 3 bases, leaving 6 bases between them. Germline V CDR1 and CDR2: WNHNN, SYGVQD (reference sequence). The CDR3 protein is CASSDRYYEQYF. CDR3 in DNA: TGCGCCAGCAGTGATCGCTACTACGAGCAGTACTTC.

The J gene is TRBJ2-5, the V gene TRBV28; perhaps TRBD1 as D (6 bases). This CDR3 is built from 14 residues. Trimming stripped 2 bases from V and 2 bases from J, with 9 bases between. Germline V gene sequence: CDR1 MDHEN, CDR2 SYDVKM. The CDR3, as DNA: TGTGCCAGCAGTTTAGGGGGCAGACAAGAGACCCAGTACTTC. This gives the protein CASSLGGRQETQYF.

This chain joins TRBV7-3 and TRBJ2-5, with a weak D call TRBD1 (5 bases). The CDR3 covers 13 residues. Germline-derived CDR1 and CDR2 are SGHTA and FQGTGA. The V and J ends lost 5 bases and 5 bases respectively, with 12 bases between them. CDR3 nucleotides: TGTGCCAGCAGCGTCAGGGTAGGGGAGACCCAGTACTTC. It encodes CASSVRVGETQYF.

The CDR3 here is CASSQEGIRNEKLFF. DNA for the CDR3: TGCGCCAGCAGCCAAGAGGGGATTAGGAATGAAAAACTGTTTTTT. The chain couples TRBV4-1 to TRBJ1-4; D is undetermined. The length of the CDR3 is 15 residues. The germline V and J ends were trimmed by 0 bases and 5 bases, with 10 bases remaining between them. CDR1 is MGHRA and CDR2 is YSYEKL in the germline V gene.

The chain couples TRBV6-1 to TRBJ2-3; 15 bases match TRBD2. The CDR3 is 17 residues long. Germline CDR1 and CDR2: MNHNS and SASEGT. V lost 2 bases, J lost 4 bases, and 4 bases stayed unmatched. CDR3 loop: CASSEWGTSGRSDTQYF. The CDR3 DNA reads TGTGCCAGCAGTGAATGGGGGACTAGCGGGAGGTCAGATACGCAGTATTTT.

The chain joins TRBV4-1 to TRBJ2-3; 8 bases map to TRBD2. Germline assignment: CDR1 MGHRA and CDR2 YSYEKL. V shed 3 bases and J 5 bases; nucleotides not matched to a gene: 7. There are 15 residues in the CDR3. The CDR3 reads CASSHQAGAGDTQYF. CDR3 nucleotide sequence: TGCGCCAGCAGCCACCAAGCGGGAGCGGGAGATACGCAGTATTTT.

The J gene is TRBJ1-4, the V gene TRBV9, with D possibly being TRBD1 (5 bases). This CDR3 has 14 amino acids. In germline, CDR1 is SGDLS, CDR2 YYNGEE. V lost 3 bases to trimming and J lost 5 bases, with 11 bases between them. CDR3: CASSDGTVNEKLFF. The CDR3 coding sequence is TGTGCCAGCAGCGACGGGACGGTCAATGAAAAACTGTTTTTT.

This chain connects TRBV5-1 to TRBJ1-2, with D possibly matching TRBD1 (5 bases). Germline CDR1 reads SGHRS; CDR2 reads YFSETQ. This CDR3 is 16 amino acids long. The germline V and J ends were trimmed by 1 base and 7 bases, with 20 bases remaining between them. CDR3 amino acids: CASSLSRDRRTAGYTF. CDR3 nucleotide sequence: TGCGCCAGCAGCTTGAGCAGGGACCGGCGTACTGCTGGCTACACCTTC.

This chain connects TRBV6-5 to TRBJ2-2, with a tentative D call TRBD2 (5 bases). The germline V gene encodes CDR1 MNHEY and CDR2 SVGAGI. The CDR3 runs to 14 residues. V was shortened by 1 base and J by 4 bases, with 7 bases between the two germline ends. The CDR3 DNA reads as TGTGCCAGCAGTTACTTGGACTTCACCGGGGAGCTGTTTTTT. Amino acid sequence: CASSYLDFTGELFF.

V gene TRBV19 combines with J gene TRBJ1-1, with a weak D call TRBD1 (5 bases). Trimming took 2 bases from V and 1 from J, leaving 8 bases between them. Germline CDR1 and CDR2: LNHDA and SQIVND (reference sequence). There are 14 residues in the CDR3. CDR3 residues: CASSITGRNTEAFF. DNA for the CDR3: TGTGCCAGTAGTATAACAGGAAGGAACACTGAAGCTTTCTTT.

The gene calls are TRBV9 and TRBJ2-1; 12 nucleotides agree with TRBD2. This CDR3 spans 17 amino acids. Germline values: CDR1 SGDLS, CDR2 YYNGEE. Losses at the gene ends were 4 bases for V and 0 bases for J; bases not matched to a gene: 5. In DNA form, the CDR3 reads TGTGCCAGCAGCCCATCTAGCGGGAGGGCCTCCTACAATGAGCAGTTCTTC. It specifies CASSPSSGRASYNEQFF. Complete variable domain (other parts from reference TRBV9 and TRBJ2-1): DSGVTQTPKHLITATGQRVTLRCSPRSGDLSVYWYQQSLDQGLQFLIQYYNGEERAKGNILERFSAQQFPDLHSELNLSSLELGDSALYFCASSPSSGRASYNEQFFGPGTRLTVL.

This sequence joins TRBV29-1 and TRBJ1-5; no reliable D call. The germline CDR1 and CDR2 sequences are SQVTM and ANQGSEA. CDR3 size: 12 residues. V was shortened by 4 bases and J by 7 bases, with 11 bases between the two germline ends. The CDR3 loop reads CSVGWAGQPQHF. The CDR3, as DNA: TGCAGCGTTGGATGGGCGGGCCAGCCCCAGCATTTT.

The V gene is TRBV6-5, the J gene TRBJ1-4, with TRBD1 matching over 8 bases. Trimming removed 6 bases from V and 7 bases from J; junction bases left unmatched: 7. CDR3 size: 14 residues. Germline CDR1 reads MNHEY; CDR2 reads SVGAGI. CDR3 nucleotide sequence: TGTGCCAGCAGGATAACAGGGGGTGGTGAAAAACTGTTTTTT. Amino acids: CASRITGGGEKLFF.

The CDR3 DNA sequence: TGTGCCTGGAGTCCTCCGACAGGGGCCGTGGTGAACACTGAAGCTTTCTTT. The encoded protein is CAWSPPTGAVVNTEAFF. V and J are TRBV30 and TRBJ1-1; 8 bases agree with TRBD1. CDR1 GTSNPN and CDR2 SVGIG come from the germline V gene (reference sequence). This CDR3 is built from 17 residues. Trimming cost V 2 bases and J 0 bases; bases outside gene matches: 11.

The gene calls are TRBV4-1 and TRBJ1-2; 8 bases match TRBD1. The V and J ends lost 5 bases and 4 bases, in that order; junction bases with no gene match: 6. The CDR3 covers 14 residues. Germline CDR1 reads MGHRA; CDR2 reads YSYEKL. CDR3 nucleotides: TGCGCCAGCAGCACAGGACAGGGATTCTATGGCTACACCTTC. Translating it yields CASSTGQGFYGYTF.

The gene calls are TRBV6-1 and TRBJ1-5; no definite D call. CDR3 length: 14 amino acids. Trimming stripped 7 bases from V and 0 bases from J, with 10 bases between. The V gene's germline CDR1 is MNHNS and CDR2 SASEGT. In DNA form, the CDR3 reads TGTGCCAGCAACCTAATTAGTAGCAATCAGCCCCAGCATTTT. Translated, it gives CASNLISSNQPQHF.

This clone was detected only once. The gene calls are TRBV9 and TRBJ1-1, with D hard to call. This CDR3 contains 13 residues. V was cut by 4 bases and J by 0 bases, with 7 bases left in between. Germline CDR1 SGDLS, CDR2 YYNGEE. The CDR3 DNA is TGTGCCAGCAGCCGACTAATGAACACTGAAGCTTTCTTT. This codes for CASSRLMNTEAFF.

The genes are TRBV21-1 and TRBJ2-7; TRBD2 reflects the table's D call only, with no check against the DNA. TRBV21-1 is assigned pseudogene status. This CDR3 contains 15 residues. The CDR3 DNA follows: TGTGCCAGCAGCCACTGGGGGGGGTGCTCCTACGAGCAGTACTTC. Protein product: CASSHWGGCSYEQYF.

This clone occurred once. The rearrangement links TRBV11-3 to TRBJ2-1; 9 bases line up with TRBD1. Germline V gene sequence: CDR1 SGHNT, CDR2 YENEEA. The CDR3 is 13 residues long. V was clipped by 5 bases and J by 7 bases; unmatched bases: 3. Here the CDR3 reads CASSRTGANEQFF. The DNA for the CDR3 is TGTGCCAGCAGCCGGACAGGGGCGAATGAGCAGTTCTTC.

The V and J genes are TRBV30 and TRBJ1-4; no firm D call. The ends were cut back, 0 bases at V and 6 bases at J, with 11 bases in the middle. This CDR3 is 14 amino acids long. Germline values: CDR1 GTSNPN, CDR2 SVGIG (reference sequence). DNA for the CDR3: TGTGCCTGGAGTGTATGGCCAGTTGATGAAAAACTGTTTTTT. It is translated as CAWSVWPVDEKLFF.

CDR3 nucleotide sequence: TGTGCCAGCGGGTATGCGGAGACCCAGTACTTC. It encodes CASGYAETQYF. The V call is TRBV6-5, the J call TRBJ2-5, with D unresolved. V was pared by 8 bases and J by 5 bases, with 9 bases between. In germline, CDR1 is MNHEY, CDR2 SVGAGI. The length of the CDR3 is 11 residues.

This clone occurred a few times. The chain combines TRBV5-1 with TRBJ2-5, with D maybe TRBD2 (7 bases). With 8 bases removed from V and 5 bases from J, the gap between germline ends came to 19 bases. The V gene's germline CDR1 is SGHRS and CDR2 YFSETQ. The CDR3 has 14 amino acids. CDR3 amino acids: CASSRGSGTETQYF. As DNA, the CDR3 is TGCGCCAGTTCGAGGGGGAGCGGGACTGAGACCCAGTACTTC.